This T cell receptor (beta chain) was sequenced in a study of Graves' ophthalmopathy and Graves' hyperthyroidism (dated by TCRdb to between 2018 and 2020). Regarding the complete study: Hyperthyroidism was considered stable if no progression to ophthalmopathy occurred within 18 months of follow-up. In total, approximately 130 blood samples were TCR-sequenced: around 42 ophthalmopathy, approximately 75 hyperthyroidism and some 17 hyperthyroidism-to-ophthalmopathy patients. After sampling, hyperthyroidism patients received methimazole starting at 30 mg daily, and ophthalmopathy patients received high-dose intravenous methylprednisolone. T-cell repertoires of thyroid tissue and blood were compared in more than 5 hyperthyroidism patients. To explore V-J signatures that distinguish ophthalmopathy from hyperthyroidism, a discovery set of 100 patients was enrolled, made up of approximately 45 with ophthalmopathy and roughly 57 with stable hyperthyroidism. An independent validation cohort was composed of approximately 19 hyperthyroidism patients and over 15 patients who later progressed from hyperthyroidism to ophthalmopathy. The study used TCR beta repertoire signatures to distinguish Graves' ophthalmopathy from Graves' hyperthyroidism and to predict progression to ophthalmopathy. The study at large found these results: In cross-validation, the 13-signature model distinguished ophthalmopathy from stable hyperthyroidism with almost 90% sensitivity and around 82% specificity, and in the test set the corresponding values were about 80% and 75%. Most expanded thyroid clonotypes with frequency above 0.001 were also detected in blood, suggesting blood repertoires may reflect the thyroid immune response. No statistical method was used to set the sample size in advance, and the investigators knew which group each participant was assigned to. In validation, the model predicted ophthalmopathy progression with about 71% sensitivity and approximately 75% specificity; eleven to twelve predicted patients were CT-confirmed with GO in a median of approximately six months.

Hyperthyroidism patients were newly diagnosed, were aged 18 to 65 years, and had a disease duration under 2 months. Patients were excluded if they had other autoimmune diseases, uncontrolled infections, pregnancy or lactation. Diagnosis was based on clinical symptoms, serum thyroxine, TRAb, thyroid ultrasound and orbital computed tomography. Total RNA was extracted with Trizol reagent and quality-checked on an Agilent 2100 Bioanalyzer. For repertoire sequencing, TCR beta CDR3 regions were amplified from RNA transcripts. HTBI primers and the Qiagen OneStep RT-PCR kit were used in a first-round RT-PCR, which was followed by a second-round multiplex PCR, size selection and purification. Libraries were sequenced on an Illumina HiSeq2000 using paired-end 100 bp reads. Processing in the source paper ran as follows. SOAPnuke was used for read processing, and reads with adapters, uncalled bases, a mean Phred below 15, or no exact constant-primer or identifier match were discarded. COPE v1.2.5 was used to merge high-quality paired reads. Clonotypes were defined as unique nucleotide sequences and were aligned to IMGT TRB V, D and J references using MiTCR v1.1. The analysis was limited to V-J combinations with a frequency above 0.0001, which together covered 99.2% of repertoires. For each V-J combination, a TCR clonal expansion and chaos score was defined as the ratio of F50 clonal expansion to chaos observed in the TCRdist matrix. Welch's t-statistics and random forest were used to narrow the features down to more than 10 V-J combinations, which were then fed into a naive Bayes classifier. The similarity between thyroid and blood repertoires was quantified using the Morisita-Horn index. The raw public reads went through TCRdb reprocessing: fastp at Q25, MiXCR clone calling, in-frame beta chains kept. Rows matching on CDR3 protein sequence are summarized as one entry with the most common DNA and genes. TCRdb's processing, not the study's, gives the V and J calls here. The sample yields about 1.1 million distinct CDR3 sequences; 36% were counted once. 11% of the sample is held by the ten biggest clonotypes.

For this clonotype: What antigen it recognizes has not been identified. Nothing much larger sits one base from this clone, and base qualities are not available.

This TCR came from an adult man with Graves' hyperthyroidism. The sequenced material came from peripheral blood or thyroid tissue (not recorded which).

The sequenced DNA is TGTGCCAGCAGCTTAGTCGCAGGGACGGGCACCGGGGAGCTGTTTTTT. Translated, this gives CASSLVAGTGTGELFF. The rearranged segments are TRBV7-9 and TRBJ2-2, with the D call perhaps TRBD1 or TRBD2, as 5 bases match in each case. The CDR3, cysteine through phenylalanine, is 16 amino acids long. This entry keeps only the CDR3 DNA: 48 bases, framed from base 1. Trimming at the junction amounts to 1 base on V and 4 bases on J, and the germline ends lie 13 bases apart. In the germline V gene (reference sequence), CDR1 corresponds to SEHNR and CDR2 to FQNEAQ.